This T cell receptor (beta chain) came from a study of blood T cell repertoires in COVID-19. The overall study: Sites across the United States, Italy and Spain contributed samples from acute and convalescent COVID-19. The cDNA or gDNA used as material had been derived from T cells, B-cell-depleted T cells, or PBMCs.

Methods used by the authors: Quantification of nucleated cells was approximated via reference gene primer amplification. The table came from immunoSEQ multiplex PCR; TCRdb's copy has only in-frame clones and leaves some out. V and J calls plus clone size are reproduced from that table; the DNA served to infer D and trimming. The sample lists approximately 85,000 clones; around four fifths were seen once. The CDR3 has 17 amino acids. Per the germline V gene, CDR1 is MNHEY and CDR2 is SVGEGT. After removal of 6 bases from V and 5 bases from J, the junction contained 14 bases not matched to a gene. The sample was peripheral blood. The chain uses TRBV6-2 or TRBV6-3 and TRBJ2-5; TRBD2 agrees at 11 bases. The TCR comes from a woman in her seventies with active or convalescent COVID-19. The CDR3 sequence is CASSRPGLAASRETQYF. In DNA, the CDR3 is TGTGCCAGCAGCCGCCCGGGACTAGCGGCGAGTCGGGAGACCCAGTACTTC.